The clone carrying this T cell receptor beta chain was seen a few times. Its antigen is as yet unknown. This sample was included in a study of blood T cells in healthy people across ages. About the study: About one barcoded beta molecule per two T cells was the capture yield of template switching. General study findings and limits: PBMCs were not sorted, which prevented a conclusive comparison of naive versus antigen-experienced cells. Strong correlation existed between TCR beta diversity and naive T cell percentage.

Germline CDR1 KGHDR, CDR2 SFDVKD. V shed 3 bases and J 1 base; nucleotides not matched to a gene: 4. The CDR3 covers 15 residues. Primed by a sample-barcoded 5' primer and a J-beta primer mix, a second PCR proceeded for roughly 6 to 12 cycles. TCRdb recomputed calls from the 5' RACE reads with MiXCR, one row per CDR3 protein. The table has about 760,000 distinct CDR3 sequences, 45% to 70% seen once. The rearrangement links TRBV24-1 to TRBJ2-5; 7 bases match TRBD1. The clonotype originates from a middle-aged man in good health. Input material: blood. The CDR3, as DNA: TGTGCCACCAGTGATCGCACAGGGGCCCAAGAGACCCAGTACTTC. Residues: CATSDRTGAQETQYF.